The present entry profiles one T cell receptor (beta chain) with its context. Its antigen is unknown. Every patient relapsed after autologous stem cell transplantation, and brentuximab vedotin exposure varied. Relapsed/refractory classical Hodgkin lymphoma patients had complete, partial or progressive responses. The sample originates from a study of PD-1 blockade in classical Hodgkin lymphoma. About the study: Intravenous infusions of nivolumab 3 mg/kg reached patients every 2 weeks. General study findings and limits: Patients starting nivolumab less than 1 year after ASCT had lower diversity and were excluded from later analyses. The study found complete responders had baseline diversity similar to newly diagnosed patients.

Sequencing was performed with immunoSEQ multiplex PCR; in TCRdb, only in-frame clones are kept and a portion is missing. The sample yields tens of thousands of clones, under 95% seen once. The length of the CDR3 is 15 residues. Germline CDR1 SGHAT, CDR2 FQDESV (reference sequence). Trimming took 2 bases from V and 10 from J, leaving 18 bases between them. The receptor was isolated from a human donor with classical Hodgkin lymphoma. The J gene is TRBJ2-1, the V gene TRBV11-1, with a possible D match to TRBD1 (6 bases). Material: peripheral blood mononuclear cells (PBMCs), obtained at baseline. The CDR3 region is CASSLFGDNKVEQFF. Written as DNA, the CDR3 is TGTGCCAGCAGCTTATTCGGGGACAATAAGGTGGAGCAGTTCTTC.